One and the same sample provided the 25 T cell receptor beta chains below, sequenced in a study of blood T cell repertoires in COVID-19. Assay: immunoSEQ multiplex PCR; the TCRdb copy retains only in-frame clones and omits some. The repertoire includes a few hundred thousand clones, 89% of them detected once, and roughly 1.2% sits in the top ten. The sequencing input was peripheral blood. Receptor source: a man aged 40-49 years with acute or convalescent COVID-19.

The gene calls are TRBV28 and TRBJ2-7; D remains unclear. The germline gives CDR1 MDHEN, CDR2 SYDVKM. V shed 9 bases and J shed 2 bases, with 17 bases lying between them. This CDR3 comprises 14 residues. This CDR3 is CASRAGLQTYEQYF. The CDR3 bases are TGTGCCAGTCGAGCCGGGTTACAAACCTACGAGCAGTACTTC.

With respect to this clone: Other nucleotide sequences from this sample produce the same CDR3. The rearrangement links TRBV12-3 or TRBV12-4 to TRBJ1-1; no reliable D call. Trimming took off 6 bases at V and 5 bases at J, with 7 bases between the two ends. The CDR3 is made up of 11 amino acids. The CDR3 nucleotides read TGTGCCAGCAGCCTCCGGACTGAAGCTTTCTTT. Amino acids: CASSLRTEAFF.

The chain is built from TRBV28 and TRBJ1-4; 10 bases map to TRBD1. In germline, CDR1 is MDHEN, CDR2 SYDVKM. The V and J ends lost 3 bases and 8 bases, in that order; junction bases with no gene match: 6. This CDR3 spans 15 amino acids. CDR3 nucleotides: TGTGCCAGCAGTTTTGTGGGACAGGGGAACGAAAAACTGTTTTTT. It specifies CASSFVGQGNEKLFF.

The V and J genes are TRBV4-1 and TRBJ2-1; 12 bases match TRBD2. V was pared by 5 bases and J by 2 bases, with 1 base of the junction left unmatched. Germline CDR1 MGHRA, CDR2 YSYEKL. CDR3 length: 15 residues. CDR3 protein: CASSASGGAYNEQFF. The CDR3 DNA sequence: TGCGCCAGCAGCGCTAGCGGGGGGGCCTACAATGAGCAGTTCTTC.

The V gene is TRBV6-4, the J gene TRBJ2-7, with 9 bases identical to TRBD1. Trimming took 2 bases from V and 2 from J; bases not matched to a gene: 7. The CDR3 loop spans 16 amino acids. Germline CDR1 reads MRHNA; CDR2 reads SNTAGT. CDR3 DNA: TGTGCCAGCAGTGACAAGGACAGGGGATGCACCTACGAGCAGTACTTC. It translates to CASSDKDRGCTYEQYF.

The CDR3 coding sequence is TGCGCCAGCAGCCGGTCGGCGCAGCGCTCCTACAATGAGCAGTTCTTC. This translates into CASSRSAQRSYNEQFF. This sequence joins TRBV5-1 and TRBJ2-1; unclear D gene. With 4 bases removed from V and 0 bases from J, the gap between germline ends came to 14 bases. The CDR3 is 16 amino acids. CDR1 is SGHRS and CDR2 is YFSETQ in the germline V gene.

The rearrangement joins TRBV7-9 to TRBJ2-1; 11 bases line up with TRBD2. The trim removed 2 bases at V and 4 bases at J, leaving 1 base unmatched. Per germline, CDR1 SEHNR and CDR2 FQNEAQ (reference sequence). This CDR3 has 15 residues. The CDR3 coding sequence is TGTGCCAGCAGCTTACTAGCGGGAGGTTACAATGAGCAGTTCTTC. This codes for CASSLLAGGYNEQFF.

V and J are TRBV5-4 and TRBJ1-2; 9 nucleotides line up with TRBD1. Trimming cost V 4 bases and J 5 bases; bases outside gene matches: 6. This CDR3 region has 14 residues. The germline V gene encodes CDR1 SGHNT and CDR2 YYREEE (reference sequence). The CDR3 loop is CASSTWTGEYGYTF. CDR3 in DNA: TGTGCCAGCAGCACCTGGACAGGGGAATATGGCTACACCTTC.

This clone was seen a handful of times. J is TRBJ2-5 and V is TRBV30; D possibly corresponds to TRBD2 (6 bases). The CDR3 extends over 13 amino acids. Trimming stripped 7 bases from V and 5 bases from J, with 17 bases between. Looked up from germline, CDR1 is GTSNPN and CDR2 is SVGIG (reference sequence). CDR3 in DNA: TGTGCCTCATTTACTGCTGCGGGGGAGACCCAGTACTTC. Its translation is CASFTAAGETQYF.

This clone was counted once. The chain links TRBV28 to TRBJ1-5, with D tentatively TRBD1 (6 bases). Germline CDR1 MDHEN, CDR2 SYDVKM. The CDR3 contains 16 residues. Trimming left V 2 bases short and J 5 bases short, with 16 bases between. The CDR3 DNA is TGTGCCAGCAGTTTAATCGGGGGGCGGCGGCATCAGCCCCAGCATTTT. Encoded protein: CASSLIGGRRHQPQHF.

The chain uses TRBV3-1 (or the pseudogene TRBV3-2) and TRBJ1-6; possible D gene TRBD1, 5 bases. The germline CDR1 and CDR2 sequences are LGHDT and YNNKEL (reference sequence). The CDR3 has 14 amino acids. V was trimmed by 4 bases and J by 9 bases, leaving 13 bases between them. This chain's CDR3 is CASSRGQGVSPLHF. The CDR3 DNA is TGTGCCAGCAGCCGAGGCCAGGGCGTTTCACCCCTCCACTTT.

The DNA of the CDR3 is TGTGCCAGTAGCCCCCAGCGGGAGGCCCACAATGAGCAGTTCTTC. Its protein product is CASSPQREAHNEQFF. The rearrangement joins TRBV19 to TRBJ2-1, with TRBD2 matching 9 bases. Germline CDR1 and CDR2: LNHDA and SQIVND (reference sequence). This CDR3 is built from 15 residues. Losses at the gene ends were 6 bases for V and 5 bases for J; bases not matched to a gene: 8.

The rearrangement joins TRBV5-1 to TRBJ2-7; 7 bases align to TRBD1. J was trimmed by 3 bases and V by 3 bases; bases with no gene match: 6. CDR3 length: 14 amino acids. Germline-derived CDR1 and CDR2 are SGHRS and YFSETQ. The CDR3 sequence: CASSWTGEFYEQYF. CDR3 coding DNA: TGCGCCAGCAGCTGGACAGGTGAATTCTACGAGCAGTACTTC.

The rearrangement uses TRBV12-3 or TRBV12-4 and TRBJ2-7; D unresolved. The CDR3 spans 13 residues. Trimming removed 2 bases at V and 3 bases at J, with 8 bases between. CDR3 coding DNA: TGTGCCAGCAGTTTATACAGCCGCTACGAGCAGTACTTC. Its translation is CASSLYSRYEQYF.

Concerning this clone: Other DNA variants within this sample encode the same CDR3. The rearrangement joins TRBV19 to TRBJ2-7; tentatively, D is TRBD2 (6 bases). Germline V gene data show CDR1 as LNHDA and CDR2 as SQIVND (reference sequence). Trimming left V 3 bases short and J 2 bases short, with 11 bases between. The CDR3 has 14 amino acids. CDR3 DNA: TGTGCCAGTAGTATCGGCGCGGGAACCTACGAGCAGTACTTC. Translated, it gives CASSIGAGTYEQYF.

This chain joins TRBV30 and TRBJ2-1; perhaps TRBD1 as D (5 bases). V lost 0 bases to trimming and J lost 6 bases, with 12 bases between them. The CDR3 runs to 14 residues. The germline CDR1 and CDR2 sequences are GTSNPN and SVGIG (reference sequence). The CDR3 protein is CAWSVHQGGNEQFF. The CDR3 DNA follows: TGTGCCTGGAGTGTACACCAGGGCGGCAATGAGCAGTTCTTC.

The chain carries TRBV28 and TRBJ1-6; the match to TRBD1 covers 7 bases. CDR3 size: 15 residues. The ends lost 5 bases at V and 8 bases at J; junction bases unmatched: 9. Germline V gene sequence: CDR1 MDHEN, CDR2 SYDVKM. The DNA for the CDR3 is TGTGCCAGCAGTCTACAGGGGATCGTTTATTCACCCCTCCACTTT. Residues: CASSLQGIVYSPLHF.

This clone was found once. V is TRBV29-1 and J is TRBJ2-5; 8 nucleotides match TRBD1. Germline trimming cut 4 bases from V and 4 bases from J; bases unmatched to any gene: 14. The germline gives CDR1 SQVTM, CDR2 ANQGSEA. The CDR3 has 16 amino acids. In DNA, the CDR3 is TGCAGCGTTGGAGCATTCAGGGGGCTGGGGGGAGAGACCCAGTACTTC. Protein product: CSVGAFRGLGGETQYF. The full variable domain, in which reference TRBV29-1 and TRBJ2-5 provide the parts outside the CDR3, is SAVISQKPSRDICQRGTSLTIQCQVDSQVTMMFWYRQQPGQSLTLIATANQGSEATYESGFVIDKFPISRPNLTFSTLTVSNMSPEDSSIYLCSVGAFRGLGGETQYFGPGTRLLVL.

The rearrangement links TRBV4-1 to TRBJ2-1; maybe TRBD1 (5 bases). Germline V CDR1 and CDR2: MGHRA, YSYEKL. The CDR3 has 13 residues. V lost 4 bases to trimming and J lost 6 bases, with 10 bases between them. CDR3 in amino acids: CASSLTQGNEQFF. The CDR3, as DNA: TGCGCCAGCAGCCTAACCCAGGGCAATGAGCAGTTCTTC.

This clone came up once. This chain joins TRBV6-6 and TRBJ1-2, with 8 bases fitting TRBD1. V lost 4 bases to trimming and J lost 5 bases; unmatched junction nucleotides: 12. The CDR3 spans 16 residues. The germline gives CDR1 MNHNY, CDR2 SVGAGI (reference sequence). The CDR3: CASSFTLETGEYGYTF. CDR3 in DNA: TGTGCCAGCAGTTTCACCCTTGAGACAGGGGAGTATGGCTACACCTTC.

The gene calls are TRBV10-1 and TRBJ2-7, with a possible D match to TRBD1 (5 bases). The CDR3 consists of 14 residues. Germline V CDR1 and CDR2: WNHNN, SYGVQD (reference sequence). The V and J ends lost 8 bases and 9 bases respectively, with 23 bases between them. The CDR3 coding sequence is TGCGCCAGCTCATCAGGGCAGGAGCGATCGAGGCAGTACTTC. Its protein product is CASSSGQERSRQYF.

The V call is TRBV27, the J call TRBJ1-2; D remains ambiguous. CDR1 is MNHEY, CDR2 SMNVEV, per germline (reference sequence). Trimming took 5 bases from V and 6 from J, leaving 13 bases between them. The CDR3 loop spans 13 amino acids. The CDR3 reads CASSRGLTDGYTF. The CDR3 nucleotides are TGTGCCAGCAGTAGAGGGCTTACGGATGGCTACACCTTC.

The chain joins TRBV6-5 to TRBJ2-7; tentatively, D is TRBD1 (5 bases). CDR1 and CDR2 (germline): MNHEY, SVGAGI. This CDR3 spans 13 amino acids. Trimming left V 2 bases short and J 3 bases short, with 8 bases between. The CDR3 DNA is TGTGCCAGCAGTTACGGCAGGGTCTACGAGCAGTACTTC. Its translation is CASSYGRVYEQYF.

The chain carries TRBV11-3 and TRBJ2-3, with 9 bases identical to TRBD1. The CDR3 is made up of 13 amino acids. Per germline, CDR1 SGHNT and CDR2 YENEEA. V was clipped by 11 bases and J by 0 bases; unmatched bases: 3. The CDR3, as DNA: TGTGCCTCGGGACAGGGTAGCACAGATACGCAGTATTTT. Translation gives CASGQGSTDTQYF.

The genes are TRBV5-5 and TRBJ2-1; TRBD2 aligns across 8 bases. Germline loops: CDR1 SGHKS, CDR2 YYEKEE (reference sequence). J lost 4 bases, V lost 0 bases, and 3 bases had no gene match. This CDR3 is built from 15 residues. The CDR3 bases are TGTGCCAGCAGCTTGGCGGGGGGGGATTACAATGAGCAGTTCTTC. Protein sequence: CASSLAGGDYNEQFF.